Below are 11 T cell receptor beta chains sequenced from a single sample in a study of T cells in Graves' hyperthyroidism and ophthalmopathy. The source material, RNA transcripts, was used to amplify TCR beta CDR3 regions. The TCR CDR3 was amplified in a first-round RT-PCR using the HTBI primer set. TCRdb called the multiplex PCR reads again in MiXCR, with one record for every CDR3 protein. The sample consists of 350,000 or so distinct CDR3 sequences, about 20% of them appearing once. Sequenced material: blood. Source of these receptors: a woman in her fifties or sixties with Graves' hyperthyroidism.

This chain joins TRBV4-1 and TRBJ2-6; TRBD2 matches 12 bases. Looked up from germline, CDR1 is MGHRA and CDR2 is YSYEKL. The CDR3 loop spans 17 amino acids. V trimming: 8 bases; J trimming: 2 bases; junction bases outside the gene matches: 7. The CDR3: CASYEGLAGAGANVLTF. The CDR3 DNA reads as TGCGCCAGCTACGAGGGACTAGCGGGTGCTGGGGCCAACGTCCTGACTTTC.

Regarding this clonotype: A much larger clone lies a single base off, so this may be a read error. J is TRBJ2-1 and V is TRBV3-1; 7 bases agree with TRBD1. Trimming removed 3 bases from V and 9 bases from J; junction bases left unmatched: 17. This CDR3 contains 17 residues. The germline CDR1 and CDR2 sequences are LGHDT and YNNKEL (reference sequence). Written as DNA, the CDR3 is TGTGCCAGCAGCCATCGGTACAGGGGCAGGGGAGTAAGTGAGCAGTTCTTC. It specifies CASSHRYRGRGVSEQFF.

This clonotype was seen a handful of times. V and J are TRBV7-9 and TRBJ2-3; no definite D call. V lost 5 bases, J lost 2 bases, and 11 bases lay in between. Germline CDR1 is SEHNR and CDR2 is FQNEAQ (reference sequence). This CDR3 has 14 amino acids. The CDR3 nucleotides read TGTGCCAGCAGCGTCACGTTAGCCACAGATACGCAGTATTTT. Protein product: CASSVTLATDTQYF.

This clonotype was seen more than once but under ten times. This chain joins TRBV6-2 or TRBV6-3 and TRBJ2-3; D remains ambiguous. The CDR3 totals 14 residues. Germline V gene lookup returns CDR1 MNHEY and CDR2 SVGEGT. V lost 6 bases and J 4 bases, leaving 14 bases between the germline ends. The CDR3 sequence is CASSLPRVADTQYF. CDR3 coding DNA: TGTGCCAGCAGCCTCCCGAGAGTTGCAGATACGCAGTATTTT.

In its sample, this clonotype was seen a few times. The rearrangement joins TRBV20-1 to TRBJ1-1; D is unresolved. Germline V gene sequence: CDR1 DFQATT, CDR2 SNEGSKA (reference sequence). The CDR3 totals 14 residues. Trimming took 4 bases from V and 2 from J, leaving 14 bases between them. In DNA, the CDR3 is TGCAGTGCTATGGGGTGGGCATTCAACACTGAAGCTTTCTTT. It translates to CSAMGWAFNTEAFF.

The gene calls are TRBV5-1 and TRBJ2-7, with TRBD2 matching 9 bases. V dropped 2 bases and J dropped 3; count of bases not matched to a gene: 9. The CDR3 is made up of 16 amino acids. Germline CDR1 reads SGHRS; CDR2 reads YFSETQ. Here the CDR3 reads CASSFEGMTSGYEQYF. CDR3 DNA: TGCGCCAGCAGCTTTGAGGGCATGACTAGCGGCTACGAGCAGTACTTC.

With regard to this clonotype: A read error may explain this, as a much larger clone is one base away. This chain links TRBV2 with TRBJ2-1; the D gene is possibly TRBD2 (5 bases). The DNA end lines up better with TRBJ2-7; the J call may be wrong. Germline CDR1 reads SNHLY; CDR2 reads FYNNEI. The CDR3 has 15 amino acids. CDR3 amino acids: CASPLAEGGFNEQYF. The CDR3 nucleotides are TGTGCCAGTCCCCTGGCCGAGGGCGGTTTCAATGAGCAGTACTTC.

This CDR3 reads CASRQLSGRADTQYF. The CDR3 DNA reads as TGTGCCAGCAGGCAGCTCAGCGGGAGAGCAGATACGCAGTATTTT. V usage is TRBV27 and J usage is TRBJ2-3; 8 bases align to TRBD2. Germline V gene sequence: CDR1 MNHEY, CDR2 SMNVEV (reference sequence). The CDR3 covers 15 residues. With V trimmed by 6 bases and J by 4 bases, 9 bases remained unmatched.

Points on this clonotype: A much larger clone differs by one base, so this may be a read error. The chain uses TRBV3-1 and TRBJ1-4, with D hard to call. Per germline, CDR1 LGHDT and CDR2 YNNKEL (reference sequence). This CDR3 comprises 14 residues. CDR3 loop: CASSLRQDNEELFF. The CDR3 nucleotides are TGTGCCAGCAGTTTACGGCAGGATAATGAAGAACTGTTTTTT.

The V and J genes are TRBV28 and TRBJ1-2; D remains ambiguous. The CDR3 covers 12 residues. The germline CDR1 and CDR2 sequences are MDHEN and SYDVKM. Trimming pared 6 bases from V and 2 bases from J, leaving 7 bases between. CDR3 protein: CASSFQNYGYTF. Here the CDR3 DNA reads TGTGCCAGCAGCTTTCAGAACTATGGCTACACCTTC.

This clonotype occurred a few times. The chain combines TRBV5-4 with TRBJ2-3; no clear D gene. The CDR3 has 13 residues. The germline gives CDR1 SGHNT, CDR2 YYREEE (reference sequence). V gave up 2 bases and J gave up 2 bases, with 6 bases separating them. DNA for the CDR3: TGTGCCAGCAGCTTACATATCACAGATACGCAGTATTTT. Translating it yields CASSLHITDTQYF.